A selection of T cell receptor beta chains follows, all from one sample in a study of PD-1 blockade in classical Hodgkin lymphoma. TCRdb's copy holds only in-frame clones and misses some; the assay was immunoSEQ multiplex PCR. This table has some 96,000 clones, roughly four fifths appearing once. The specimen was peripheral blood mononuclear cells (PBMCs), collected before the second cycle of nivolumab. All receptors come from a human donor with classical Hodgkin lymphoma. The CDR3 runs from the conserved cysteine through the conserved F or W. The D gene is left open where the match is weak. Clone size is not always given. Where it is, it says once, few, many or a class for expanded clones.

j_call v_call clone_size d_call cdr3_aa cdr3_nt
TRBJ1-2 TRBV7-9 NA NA CASSLFPGRSGGYTF TGTGCCAGCAGCTTATTCCCAGGGAGGTCGGGTGGCTACACCTTC
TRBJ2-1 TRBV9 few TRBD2 CASSTEREGQFF TGTGCCAGCAGCACGGAGCGGGAGGGGCAGTTCTTC
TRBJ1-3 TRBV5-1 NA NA CASSSDGKNGNTIYF TGCGCCAGCAGCTCGGACGGGAAGAATGGAAACACCATATATTTT
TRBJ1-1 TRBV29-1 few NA CSVEEVGYQAFF TGCAGCGTTGAAGAAGTGGGGTACCAAGCTTTCTTT
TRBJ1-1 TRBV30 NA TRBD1 CACTGGSGTEAFF TGTGCCTGCACAGGGGGCTCAGGCACTGAAGCTTTCTTT
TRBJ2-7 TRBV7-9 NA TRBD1 CASSPDRATYEQYF TGTGCCAGCAGCCCGGACAGGGCTACCTACGAGCAGTACTTC
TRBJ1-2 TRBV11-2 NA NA CASSPYMTANYGYTF TGTGCCAGCAGCCCCTACATGACAGCTAACTATGGCTACACCTTC
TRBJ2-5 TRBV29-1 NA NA CSVAQGQETQYF TGCAGCGTTGCACAGGGCCAAGAGACCCAGTACTTC
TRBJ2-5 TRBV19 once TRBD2 CASTGGVLAGGSGTQYF TGTGCCAGCACAGGGGGAGTACTAGCGGGAGGTTCCGGGACCCAGTACTTC
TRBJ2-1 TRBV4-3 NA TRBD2 CASSQGLAGGHEQFF TGCGCCAGCAGCCAAGGACTAGCGGGAGGCCATGAGCAGTTCTTC